The rows below give T cell receptor beta chains drawn from one sample of a study of T cells in Graves' hyperthyroidism and ophthalmopathy. Using its own MiXCR run on the multiplex PCR reads, TCRdb lists one record per CDR3 protein. The sample gives 530,000 or so distinct CDR3 sequences, around 42% of which show up once; around 7.7% is in the top ten. The specimen was peripheral blood or thyroid tissue (not recorded which). These receptors were obtained from a woman aged 18-35 years with Graves' hyperthyroidism. Both conserved end residues are part of each CDR3. Each record gives: J gene, clone size, V gene, D gene, CDR3 protein, CDR3 DNA. The D gene is left open where the match is weak. Clone size is not always given. Where it is, it says once, few, many or a class for expanded clones.

J: TRBJ2-7; size: many; V: TRBV29-1; D: -; CDR3: CSVEGGTTYEQYF; DNA: TGCAGCGTTGAAGGTGGGACCACCTACGAGCAGTACTTC
J: TRBJ1-1; size: many; V: TRBV27; D: -; CDR3: CASSSDLWGNPEAFF; DNA: TGTGCCAGCAGTTCCGATTTGTGGGGGAACCCTGAAGCTTTCTTT
J: TRBJ1-1; size: many; V: TRBV19; D: -; CDR3: CASSKDTLHTEAFF; DNA: TGTGCCAGTAGTAAGGACACGCTGCACACTGAAGCTTTCTTT
J: TRBJ1-1; size: -; V: TRBV20-1; D: -; CDR3: CSASTGRLNTEASF; DNA: TGCAGTGCGAGTACAGGGAGATTGAACACTGAAGCTTCCTTT
J: TRBJ2-7; size: -; V: TRBV29-1; D: -; CDR3: CSLARSYEQYF; DNA: TGCAGCTTAGCGCGGTCATACGAGCAGTACTTC
J: TRBJ1-5; size: many; V: TRBV6-1; D: -; CDR3: CASRLGTGNQPQHF; DNA: TGTGCCAGCCGACTGGGAACGGGCAATCAGCCCCAGCATTTT
J: TRBJ1-2; size: many; V: TRBV4-2; D: TRBD1; CDR3: CASSQATTGDYGYTF; DNA: TGTGCCAGCAGCCAGGCTACGACAGGGGACTATGGCTACACCTTC
J: TRBJ2-2; size: once; V: TRBV2; D: -; CDR3: CASSEAHWAGELFF; DNA: TGTGCCAGCAGTGAAGCGCACTGGGCCGGGGAGCTGTTTTTT
J: TRBJ1-4; size: many; V: TRBV2; D: -; CDR3: CASREDSRKKLFF; DNA: TGTGCCAGCAGAGAGGACAGTAGGAAAAAACTGTTTTTT
J: TRBJ1-1; size: -; V: TRBV5-1; D: -; CDR3: CASSLRGIGGNTEAFF; DNA: TGCGCCAGCAGCTTGAGAGGGATCGGTGGAAACACTGAAGCTTTCTTT
J: TRBJ1-2; size: -; V: TRBV7-9; D: -; CDR3: CASSPPGGYTF; DNA: TGTGCCAGCAGCCCCCCCGGCGGCTACACCTTC
J: TRBJ1-3; size: -; V: TRBV10-3; D: TRBD1; CDR3: CAISESIGQGGSGNTIYF; DNA: TGTGCCATCAGTGAGTCGATCGGCCAGGGGGGATCTGGAAACACCATATATTTT
J: TRBJ2-2; size: -; V: TRBV12-3/TRBV12-4; D: TRBD1; CDR3: CASSKSGQVNTGELFF; DNA: TGTGCCAGCAGTAAGTCCGGACAGGTTAACACCGGGGAGCTGTTTTTT
J: TRBJ1-5; size: -; V: TRBV29-1; D: TRBD1; CDR3: CSPPTGGNQPQHF; DNA: TGCAGTCCGCCTACAGGGGGCAATCAGCCCCAGCATTTT
J: TRBJ2-1; size: -; V: TRBV2; D: TRBD2; CDR3: CASSGTWTSGDNEQFF; DNA: TGTGCCAGCAGTGGGACTTGGACTAGCGGGGACAATGAGCAGTTCTTC
J: TRBJ2-3; size: many; V: TRBV25-1; D: -; CDR3: CASSLRLRTDTQYF; DNA: TGTGCCAGCAGCCTACGATTACGCACAGATACGCAGTATTTT
J: TRBJ2-5; size: -; V: TRBV7-4; D: TRBD2; CDR3: CASSCWDGRPQYF; DNA: TGTGCCAGCAGTTGTTGGGACGGGAGGCCCCAGTACTTC
J: TRBJ1-2; size: -; V: TRBV29-1; D: -; CDR3: CSVEGAGHPLRGYTF; DNA: TGCAGCGTTGAGGGGGCGGGACACCCTCTTCGCGGCTACACCTTC
J: TRBJ1-5; size: -; V: TRBV3-1; D: TRBD1; CDR3: CASSHLNRGPQHF; DNA: TGTGCCAGCAGCCACCTAAACAGGGGGCCCCAGCATTTT
J: TRBJ2-7; size: once; V: TRBV27; D: -; CDR3: CASSALGRGYEQYF; DNA: TGTGCCAGCAGTGCCTTGGGGAGGGGGTACGAGCAGTACTTC
J: TRBJ1-2; size: -; V: TRBV5-6; D: -; CDR3: CASSSGTAVTF; DNA: TGTGCCAGCAGCTCAGGGACGGCGGTCACCTTC
J: TRBJ2-3; size: -; V: TRBV7-9; D: TRBD2; CDR3: CASSHSSGRFTDTQYF; DNA: TGTGCCAGCTCCCACTCTAGCGGGAGGTTCACAGATACGCAGTATTTT
J: TRBJ2-2; size: once; V: TRBV20-1; D: -; CDR3: CSAREGIGNTGELFF; DNA: TGCAGTGCTAGAGAGGGTATTGGAAACACCGGGGAGCTGTTTTTT
J: TRBJ1-6; size: -; V: TRBV4-1; D: -; CDR3: CASSQGIPAFYNSPLHF; DNA: TGCGCCAGCAGCCAAGGAATTCCGGCCTTCTATAATTCACCCCTCCACTTT
J: TRBJ1-2; size: many; V: TRBV19; D: TRBD1; CDR3: CASSTTGTGFDGYTF; DNA: TGTGCCAGTAGTACCACCGGGACAGGGTTTGATGGCTACACCTTC
J: TRBJ2-3; size: -; V: TRBV20-1; D: -; CDR3: CSARDRSALWGDTQYF; DNA: TGCAGTGCTAGAGATAGGAGCGCTTTGTGGGGGGATACGCAGTATTTT
J: TRBJ2-2; size: -; V: TRBV6-5; D: TRBD2; CDR3: CASSPPAGAGELFF; DNA: TGTGCCAGCAGTCCGCCAGCGGGGGCCGGGGAGCTGTTTTTT
J: TRBJ2-5; size: many; V: TRBV7-9; D: TRBD1; CDR3: CASSSLTGGDETQYF; DNA: TGTGCCAGCAGCTCGCTAACAGGGGGCGACGAGACCCAGTACTTC
J: TRBJ1-1; size: few; V: TRBV3-1; D: -; CDR3: CASSLRTDRDTEAFF; DNA: TGTGCCAGCAGCCTGAGGACAGATAGAGACACTGAAGCTTTCTTT
J: TRBJ1-6; size: many; V: TRBV20-1; D: -; CDR3: CSAPGRGEETYNSPLHF; DNA: TGCAGTGCCCCCGGTCGGGGCGAGGAGACCTATAATTCACCCCTCCACTTT
J: TRBJ2-5; size: many; V: TRBV20-1; D: TRBD2; CDR3: CSARDLWKREGQETQYF; DNA: TGCAGTGCTAGAGATTTATGGAAGCGGGAGGGCCAGGAGACCCAGTACTTC
J: TRBJ2-3; size: -; V: TRBV15; D: TRBD2; CDR3: CATSRVAGSKDTQYF; DNA: TGTGCCACCAGCAGAGTAGCGGGTTCCAAAGATACGCAGTATTTT
J: TRBJ2-3; size: few; V: TRBV11-3; D: -; CDR3: CASGHLDRTDTQYF; DNA: TGTGCCAGCGGGCATTTGGACCGCACAGATACGCAGTATTTT
J: TRBJ1-3; size: many; V: TRBV5-6; D: -; CDR3: CASSSGVHSGNTIYF; DNA: TGTGCCAGCAGCTCAGGAGTACATTCTGGAAACACCATATATTTT
J: TRBJ2-7; size: -; V: TRBV20-1; D: TRBD1; CDR3: CSARPRTGGNYEQYF; DNA: TGCAGTGCTAGACCCCGGACAGGGGGGAACTACGAGCAGTACTTC
J: TRBJ1-5; size: -; V: TRBV7-3; D: -; CDR3: CASSLAVRETQHF; DNA: TGTGCCAGCAGCTTAGCTGTCCGTGAGACCCAGCATTTT
J: TRBJ1-3; size: few; V: TRBV30; D: -; CDR3: CAWGRDMGNTIYF; DNA: TGTGCCTGGGGACGGGACATGGGAAACACCATATATTTT
J: TRBJ2-2; size: -; V: TRBV24-1; D: -; CDR3: CALPQTLRPGELFF; DNA: TGTGCTCTCCCACAGACTCTCCGCCCCGGGGAGCTGTTTTTT
J: TRBJ2-2; size: many; V: TRBV10-3; D: TRBD1; CDR3: CAISESTGGTTGELFF; DNA: TGTGCCATCAGTGAGTCGACAGGGGGCACAACCGGGGAGCTGTTTTTT
J: TRBJ1-1; size: many; V: TRBV2; D: -; CDR3: CATVRDLNTEAFF; DNA: TGTGCCACCGTGAGGGACTTGAACACTGAAGCTTTCTTT
J: TRBJ1-2; size: many; V: TRBV27; D: -; CDR3: CASRRRDTRLDYTF; DNA: TGTGCCAGCAGACGCCGGGACACACGACTTGACTACACCTTC
J: TRBJ1-4; size: many; V: TRBV29-1; D: -; CDR3: CSVIGPGGREGEKLFF; DNA: TGCAGCGTCATCGGGCCCGGAGGCAGGGAAGGGGAAAAACTGTTTTTT
J: TRBJ1-1; size: -; V: TRBV24-1; D: TRBD1; CDR3: CATSDPRTGAFF; DNA: TGTGCCACCAGTGACCCAAGGACAGGGGCTTTCTTT
J: TRBJ2-7; size: once; V: TRBV7-8; D: -; CDR3: CASSQDSGRAYVQYF; DNA: TGTGCCAGCAGCCAAGATTCGGGCAGGGCCTACGTGCAGTACTTC
J: TRBJ1-1; size: few; V: TRBV5-8; D: -; CDR3: CASKNPWESEAFF; DNA: TGTGCCAGCAAAAATCCTTGGGAATCGGAAGCTTTCTTT